This entry features one T cell receptor beta chain sequence. The ends were cut back, 5 bases at V and 5 bases at J, with 9 bases in the middle. The CDR3 runs 13 residues. Looked up from germline, CDR1 is KGHDR and CDR2 is SFDVKD. The data are from a study of T cell repertoires in cytomegalovirus infection. TCRdb used MiXCR to reprocess the reads, holding one entry per CDR3 protein. The table includes 450,000 to 550,000 distinct CDR3 sequences, 15% to 20% detected once. This receptor was taken from a human donor in good health (CMV status not recorded). Some clones in this sample may be carry-over from other donors' samples. J is TRBJ2-1 and V is TRBV24-1; either TRBD1 or TRBD2 may supply D (5 bases each). Sequenced: CD8+ T cells from PBMCs. This CDR3 is CATSGDGHNEQFF. Here the CDR3 DNA reads TGTGCCACCAGTGGGGACGGCCACAATGAGCAGTTCTTC.